The T cell receptor (beta chain) under discussion was sequenced for a study of STAT5B mutations in CD4+ large granular lymphocyte leukemia. Study results and caveats: Patient CD4-sorted repertoires stayed more clonal than healthy ones after leukemic-clone removal.

Method: immunoSEQ multiplex PCR; TCRdb's copy keeps in-frame clones and lacks some. The data hold fewer than 50,000 clones, with about 80% observed a single time. Trimming removed 0 bases from V and 2 bases from J; junction bases left unmatched: 4. There are 16 residues in the CDR3. Germline V lookup: CDR1 SGHTA, CDR2 FQGNSA. As regards this clone: Its antigen is undetermined.

The sequenced sample consisted of CD4+ T cells from blood buffy coats. The sequence was collected from a human donor in good health. V and J are TRBV7-2 and TRBJ1-5; 7 bases map to TRBD1. The CDR3 spells CASSLADRVGNQPQHF. CDR3 coding DNA: TGTGCCAGCAGCTTAGCTGACAGGGTCGGCAATCAGCCCCAGCATTTT.